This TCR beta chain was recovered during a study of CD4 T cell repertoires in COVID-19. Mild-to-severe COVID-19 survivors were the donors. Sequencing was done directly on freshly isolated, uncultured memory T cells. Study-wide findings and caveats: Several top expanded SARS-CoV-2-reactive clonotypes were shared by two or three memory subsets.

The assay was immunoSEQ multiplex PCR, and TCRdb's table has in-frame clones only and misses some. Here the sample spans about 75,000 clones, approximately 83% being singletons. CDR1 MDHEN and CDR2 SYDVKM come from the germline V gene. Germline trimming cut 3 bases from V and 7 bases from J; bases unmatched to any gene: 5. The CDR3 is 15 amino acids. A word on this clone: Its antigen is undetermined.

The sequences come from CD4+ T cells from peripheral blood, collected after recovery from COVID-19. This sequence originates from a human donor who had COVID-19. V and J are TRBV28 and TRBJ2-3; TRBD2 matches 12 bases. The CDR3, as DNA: TGTGCCAGCAGTTTGGTGACTAGCGGGAGAAATACGCAGTATTTT. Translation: CASSLVTSGRNTQYF.